The sequence of this T cell receptor (beta chain) was determined in a study of response to subunit inactivated influenza vaccine. CDR1 is MDHEN and CDR2 is SYDVKM in the germline V gene. The CDR3 runs 14 residues. Trimming took 4 bases from V and 4 from J, leaving 11 bases between them. TCRdb redid the calling of the RT-PCR reads with MiXCR, one entry per CDR3 protein. The sample carries 750,000 to 850,000 distinct CDR3 sequences, about a fifth recorded once. This clonotype was detected a few times. The chain couples TRBV28 to TRBJ1-3, with a tentative D call TRBD1 (5 bases). Sequenced material: PBMCs from blood, taken around 5 days after vaccination. This sequence originates from a man in his fifties or sixties who received an inactivated influenza vaccine. DNA for the CDR3: TGTGCCAGCAGTTCGGGGGGACGGGGAAACACCATATATTTT. Translated, it gives CASSSGGRGNTIYF.